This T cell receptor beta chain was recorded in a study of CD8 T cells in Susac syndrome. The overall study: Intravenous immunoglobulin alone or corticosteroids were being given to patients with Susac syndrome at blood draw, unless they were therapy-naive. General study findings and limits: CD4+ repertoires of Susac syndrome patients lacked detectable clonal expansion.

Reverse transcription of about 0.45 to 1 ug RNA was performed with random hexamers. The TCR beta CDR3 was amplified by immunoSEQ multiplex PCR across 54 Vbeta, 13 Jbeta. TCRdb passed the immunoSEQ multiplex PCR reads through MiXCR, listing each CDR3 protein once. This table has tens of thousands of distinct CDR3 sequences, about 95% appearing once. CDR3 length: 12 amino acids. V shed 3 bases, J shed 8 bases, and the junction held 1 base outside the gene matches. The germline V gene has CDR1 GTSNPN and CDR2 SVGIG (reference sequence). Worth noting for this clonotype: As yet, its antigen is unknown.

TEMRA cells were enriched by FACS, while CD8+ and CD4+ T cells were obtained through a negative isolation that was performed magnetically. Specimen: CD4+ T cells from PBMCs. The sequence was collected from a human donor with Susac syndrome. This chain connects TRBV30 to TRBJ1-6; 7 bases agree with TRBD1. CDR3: CAWRDRDSPLHF. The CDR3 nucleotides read TGTGCCTGGAGAGACAGGGATTCACCCCTCCACTTT.